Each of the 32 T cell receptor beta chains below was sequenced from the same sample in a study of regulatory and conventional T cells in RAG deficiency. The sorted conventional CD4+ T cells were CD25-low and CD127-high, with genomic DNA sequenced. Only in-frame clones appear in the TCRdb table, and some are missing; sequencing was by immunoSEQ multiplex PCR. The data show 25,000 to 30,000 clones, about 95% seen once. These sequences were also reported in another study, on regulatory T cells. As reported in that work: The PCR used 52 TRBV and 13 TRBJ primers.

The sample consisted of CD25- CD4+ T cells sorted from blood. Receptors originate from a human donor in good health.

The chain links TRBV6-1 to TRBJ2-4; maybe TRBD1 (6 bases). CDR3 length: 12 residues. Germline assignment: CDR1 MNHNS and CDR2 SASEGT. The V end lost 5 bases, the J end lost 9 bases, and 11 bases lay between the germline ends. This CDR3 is CASSTGSSIQYF. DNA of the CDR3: TGTGCCAGCAGTACAGGGTCGAGCATTCAGTACTTC.

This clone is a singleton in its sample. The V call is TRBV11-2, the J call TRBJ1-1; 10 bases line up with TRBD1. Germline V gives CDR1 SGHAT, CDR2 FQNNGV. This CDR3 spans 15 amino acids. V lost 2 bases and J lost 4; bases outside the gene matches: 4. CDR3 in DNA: TGTGCCAGCAGCTTAAGGGACAGGGGTGGCACTGAAGCTTTCTTT. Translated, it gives CASSLRDRGGTEAFF.

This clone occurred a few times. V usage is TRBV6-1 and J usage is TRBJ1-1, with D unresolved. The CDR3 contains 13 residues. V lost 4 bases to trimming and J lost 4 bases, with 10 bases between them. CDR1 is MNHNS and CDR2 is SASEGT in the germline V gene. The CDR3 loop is CASSANGVTEAFF. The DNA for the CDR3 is TGTGCCAGCAGTGCGAACGGTGTCACTGAAGCTTTCTTT.

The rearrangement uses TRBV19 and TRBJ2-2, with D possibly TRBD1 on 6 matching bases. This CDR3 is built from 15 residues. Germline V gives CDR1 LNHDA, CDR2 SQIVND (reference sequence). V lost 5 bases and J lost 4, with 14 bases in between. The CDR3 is CASSVNRVRTGELFF. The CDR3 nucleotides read TGTGCCAGTAGTGTGAACAGGGTTCGCACCGGGGAGCTGTTTTTT.

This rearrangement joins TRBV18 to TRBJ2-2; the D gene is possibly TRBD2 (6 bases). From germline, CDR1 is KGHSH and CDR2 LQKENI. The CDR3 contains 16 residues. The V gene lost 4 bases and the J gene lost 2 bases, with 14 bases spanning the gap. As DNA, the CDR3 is TGTGCCAGCTCACGAGGAGTAGCGGTTAACACCGGGGAGCTGTTTTTT. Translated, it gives CASSRGVAVNTGELFF.

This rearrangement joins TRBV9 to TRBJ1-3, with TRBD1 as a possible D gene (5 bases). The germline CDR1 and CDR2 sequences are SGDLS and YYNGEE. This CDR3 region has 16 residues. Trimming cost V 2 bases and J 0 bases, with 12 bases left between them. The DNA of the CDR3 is TGTGCCAGCAGCGTCCGGGAGGGGTACTCTGGAAACACCATATATTTT. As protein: CASSVREGYSGNTIYF.

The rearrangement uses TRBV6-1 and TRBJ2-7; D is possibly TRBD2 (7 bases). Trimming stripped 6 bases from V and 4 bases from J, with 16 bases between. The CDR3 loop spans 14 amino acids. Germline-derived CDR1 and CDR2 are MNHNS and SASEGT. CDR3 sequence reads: CASRRDGGRYEQYF. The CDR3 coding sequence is TGTGCCAGCAGGAGGGACGGGGGGCGGTACGAGCAGTACTTC.

The CDR3 here is CASSPGLVVTESYNEQFF. Written as DNA, the CDR3 is TGTGCCAGCTCACCGGGCTTGGTCGTGACCGAATCCTACAATGAGCAGTTCTTC. V is TRBV18 and J is TRBJ2-1, with D unresolved. V was cut by 3 bases and J by 1 base, with 19 bases left in between. Germline CDR1 reads KGHSH; CDR2 reads LQKENI. This CDR3 has 18 residues.

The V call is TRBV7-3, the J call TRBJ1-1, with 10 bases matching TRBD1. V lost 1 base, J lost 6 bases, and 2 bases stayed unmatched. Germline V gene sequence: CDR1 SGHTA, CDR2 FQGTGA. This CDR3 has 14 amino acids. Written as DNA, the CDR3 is TGTGCCAGCAGCTTAAGACAGGGGGCCCCTGAAGCTTTCTTT. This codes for CASSLRQGAPEAFF.

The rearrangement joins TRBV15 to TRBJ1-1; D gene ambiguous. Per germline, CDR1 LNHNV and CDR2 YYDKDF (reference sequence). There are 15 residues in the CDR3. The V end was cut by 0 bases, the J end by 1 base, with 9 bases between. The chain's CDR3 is CATSREFQRNTEAFF. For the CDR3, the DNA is TGTGCCACCAGCAGAGAATTCCAGCGGAACACTGAAGCTTTCTTT.

The CDR3 nucleotides read TGTGCCAGCAGTGAAAGCGGGAACAGGGGGTACGAGCAGTACTTC. Protein product: CASSESGNRGYEQYF. This sequence joins TRBV6-1 and TRBJ2-7, with D possibly matching TRBD1 (8 bases). V lost 2 bases to trimming and J lost 4 bases, with 15 bases between them. In germline, CDR1 is MNHNS, CDR2 SASEGT. The CDR3 consists of 15 residues.

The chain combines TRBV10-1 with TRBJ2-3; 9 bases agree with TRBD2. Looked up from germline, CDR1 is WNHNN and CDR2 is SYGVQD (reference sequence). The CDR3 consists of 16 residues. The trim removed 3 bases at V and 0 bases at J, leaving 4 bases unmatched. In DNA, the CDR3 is TGCGCCAGCAGTGATCGTAGCGGGAGTAGCACAGATACGCAGTATTTT. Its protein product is CASSDRSGSSTDTQYF.

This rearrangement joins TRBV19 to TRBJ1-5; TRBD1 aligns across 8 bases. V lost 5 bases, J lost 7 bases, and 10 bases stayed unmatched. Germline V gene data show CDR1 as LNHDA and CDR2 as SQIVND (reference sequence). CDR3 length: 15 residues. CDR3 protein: CASSGPRGHGQPQHF. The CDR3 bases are TGTGCCAGTAGTGGCCCCAGGGGGCACGGGCAGCCCCAGCATTTT.

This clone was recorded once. The CDR3, as DNA: TGCGCCAGCAGCTTGGGTGGTAGCGGTGGCAACACCGGGGAGCTGTTTTTT. This translates into CASSLGGSGGNTGELFF. V gene TRBV5-1 combines with J gene TRBJ2-2; D is perhaps TRBD2 (6 bases). Germline V gene lookup returns CDR1 SGHRS and CDR2 YFSETQ. The CDR3 totals 17 residues. The ends were cut back, 0 bases at V and 2 bases at J, with 14 bases in the middle.

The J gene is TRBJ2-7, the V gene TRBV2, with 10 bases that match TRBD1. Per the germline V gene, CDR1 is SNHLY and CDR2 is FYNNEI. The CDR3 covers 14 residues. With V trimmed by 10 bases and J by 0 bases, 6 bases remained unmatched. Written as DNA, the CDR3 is TGTGCCACCGCCAGGACAGGGGGCTCCTACGAGCAGTACTTC. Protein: CATARTGGSYEQYF.

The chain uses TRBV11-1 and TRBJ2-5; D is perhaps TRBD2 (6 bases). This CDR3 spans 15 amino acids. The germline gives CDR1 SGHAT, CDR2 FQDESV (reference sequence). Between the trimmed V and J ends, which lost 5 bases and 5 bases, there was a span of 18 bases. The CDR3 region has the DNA TGTGCCAGCAGCCCCGACATCCTAGGAGGGGAGACCCAGTACTTC. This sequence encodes CASSPDILGGETQYF.

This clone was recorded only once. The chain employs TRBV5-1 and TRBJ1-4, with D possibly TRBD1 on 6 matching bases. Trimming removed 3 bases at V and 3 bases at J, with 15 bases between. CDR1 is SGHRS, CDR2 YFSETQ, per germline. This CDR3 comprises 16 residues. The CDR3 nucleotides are TGCGCCAGCAGCTCCGGGGAGAACAGGGCTAATGAAAAACTGTTTTTT. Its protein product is CASSSGENRANEKLFF.

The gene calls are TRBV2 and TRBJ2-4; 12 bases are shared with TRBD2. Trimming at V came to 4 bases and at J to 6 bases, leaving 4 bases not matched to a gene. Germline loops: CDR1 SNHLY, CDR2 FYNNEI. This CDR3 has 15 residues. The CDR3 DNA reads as TGTGCCAGCAGTGGAGCACTAGCGGGGGGAAACATTCAGTACTTC. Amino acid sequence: CASSGALAGGNIQYF.

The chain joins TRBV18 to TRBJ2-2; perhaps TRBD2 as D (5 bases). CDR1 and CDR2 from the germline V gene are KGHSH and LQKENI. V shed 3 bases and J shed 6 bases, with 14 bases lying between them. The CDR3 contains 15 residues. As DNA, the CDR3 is TGTGCCAGCTCACCTACGATTCTGAGGGCCGGGGAGCTGTTTTTT. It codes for CASSPTILRAGELFF.

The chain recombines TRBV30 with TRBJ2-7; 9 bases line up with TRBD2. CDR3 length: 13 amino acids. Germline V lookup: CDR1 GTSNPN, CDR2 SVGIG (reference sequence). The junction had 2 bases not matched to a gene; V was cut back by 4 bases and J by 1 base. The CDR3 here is CAWTSGVSYEQYF. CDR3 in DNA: TGTGCCTGGACTAGCGGGGTTTCCTACGAGCAGTACTTC.

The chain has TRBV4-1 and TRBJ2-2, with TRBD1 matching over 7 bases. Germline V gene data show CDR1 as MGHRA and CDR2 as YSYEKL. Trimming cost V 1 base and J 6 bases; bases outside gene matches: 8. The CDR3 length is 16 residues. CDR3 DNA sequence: TGCGCCAGCAGCCAAGCCGGGACAGTGGTGGCCGGGGAGCTGTTTTTT. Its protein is CASSQAGTVVAGELFF.

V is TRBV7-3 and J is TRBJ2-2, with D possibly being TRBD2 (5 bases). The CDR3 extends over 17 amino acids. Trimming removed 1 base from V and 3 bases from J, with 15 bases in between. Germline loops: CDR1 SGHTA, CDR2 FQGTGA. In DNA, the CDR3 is TGTGCCAGCAGCTTAAGCCCAGGACTTCTCGACACCGGGGAGCTGTTTTTT. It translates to CASSLSPGLLDTGELFF.

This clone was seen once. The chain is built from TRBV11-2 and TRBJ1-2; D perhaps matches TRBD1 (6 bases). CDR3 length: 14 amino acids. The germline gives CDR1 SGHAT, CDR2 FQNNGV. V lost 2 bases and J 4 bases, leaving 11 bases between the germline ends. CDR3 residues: CASSLQTGPYGYTF. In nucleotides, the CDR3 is TGTGCCAGCAGCTTACAAACAGGGCCCTATGGCTACACCTTC. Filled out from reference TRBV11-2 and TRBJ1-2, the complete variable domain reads EAGVAQSPRYKIIEKRQSVAFWCNPISGHATLYWYQQILGQGPKLLIQFQNNGVVDDSQLPKDRFSAERLKGVDSTLKIQPAKLEDSAVYLCASSLQTGPYGYTFGSGTRLTVV.

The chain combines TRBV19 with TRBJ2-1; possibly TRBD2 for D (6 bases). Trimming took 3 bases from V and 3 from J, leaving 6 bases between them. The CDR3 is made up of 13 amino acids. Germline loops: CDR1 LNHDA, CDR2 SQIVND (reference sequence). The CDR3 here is CASSMRGYNEQFF. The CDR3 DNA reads TGTGCCAGTAGTATGCGGGGCTACAATGAGCAGTTCTTC.

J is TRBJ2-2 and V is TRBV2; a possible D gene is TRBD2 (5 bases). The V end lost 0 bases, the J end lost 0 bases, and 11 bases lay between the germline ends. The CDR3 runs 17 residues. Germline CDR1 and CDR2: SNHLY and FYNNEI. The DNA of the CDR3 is TGTGCCAGCAGTGAAGCGCGAGCGGCACCGAACACCGGGGAGCTGTTTTTT. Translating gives CASSEARAAPNTGELFF.

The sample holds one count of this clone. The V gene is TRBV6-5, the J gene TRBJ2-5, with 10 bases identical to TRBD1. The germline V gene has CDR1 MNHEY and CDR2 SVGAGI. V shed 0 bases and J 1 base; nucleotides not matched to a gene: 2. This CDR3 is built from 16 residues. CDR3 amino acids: CASSYSGQGPQETQYF. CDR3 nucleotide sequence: TGTGCCAGCAGTTACTCGGGACAGGGGCCCCAAGAGACCCAGTACTTC.

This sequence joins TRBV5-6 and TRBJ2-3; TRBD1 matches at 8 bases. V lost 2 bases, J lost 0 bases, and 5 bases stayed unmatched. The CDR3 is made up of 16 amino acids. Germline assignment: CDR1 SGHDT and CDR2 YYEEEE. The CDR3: CASSFGTGVSTDTQYF. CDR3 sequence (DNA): TGTGCCAGCAGCTTCGGGACAGGCGTTAGCACAGATACGCAGTATTTT.

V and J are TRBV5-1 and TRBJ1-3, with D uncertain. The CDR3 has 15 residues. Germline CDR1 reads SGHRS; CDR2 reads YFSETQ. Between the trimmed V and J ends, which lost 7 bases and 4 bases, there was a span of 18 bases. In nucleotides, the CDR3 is TGCGCCAGCCGTCGGAACCGGGTTGGCGGAAACACCATATATTTT. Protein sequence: CASRRNRVGGNTIYF.

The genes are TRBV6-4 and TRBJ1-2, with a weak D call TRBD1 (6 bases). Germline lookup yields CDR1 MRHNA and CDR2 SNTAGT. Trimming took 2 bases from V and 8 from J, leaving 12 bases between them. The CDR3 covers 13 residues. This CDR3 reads CASSDGTGRGYTF. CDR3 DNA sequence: TGTGCCAGCAGTGACGGCACAGGGAGAGGCTACACCTTC.

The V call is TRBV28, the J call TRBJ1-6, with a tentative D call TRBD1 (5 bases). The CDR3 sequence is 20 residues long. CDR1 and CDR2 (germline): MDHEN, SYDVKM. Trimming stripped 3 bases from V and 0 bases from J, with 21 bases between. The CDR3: CASSLSGLLTDFSYNSPLHF. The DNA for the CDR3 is TGTGCCAGCAGTTTGTCCGGGCTCCTGACAGACTTCTCCTATAATTCACCCCTCCACTTT.

DNA of the CDR3: TGTGCCAGTAGAAAGGTGGAGGGCCACAATCAGCCCCAGCATTTT. It codes for CASRKVEGHNQPQHF. The chain uses TRBV19 and TRBJ1-5, with D hard to call. V was cut by 6 bases and J by 3 bases, with 15 bases left in between. Germline V gene lookup returns CDR1 LNHDA and CDR2 SQIVND (reference sequence). The CDR3 spans 15 residues.

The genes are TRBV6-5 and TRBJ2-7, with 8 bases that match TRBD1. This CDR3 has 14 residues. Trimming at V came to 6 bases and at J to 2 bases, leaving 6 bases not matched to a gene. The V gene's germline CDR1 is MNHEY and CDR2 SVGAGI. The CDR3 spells CASSLDRAPYEQYF. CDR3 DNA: TGTGCCAGCAGCCTGGACAGGGCCCCCTACGAGCAGTACTTC.